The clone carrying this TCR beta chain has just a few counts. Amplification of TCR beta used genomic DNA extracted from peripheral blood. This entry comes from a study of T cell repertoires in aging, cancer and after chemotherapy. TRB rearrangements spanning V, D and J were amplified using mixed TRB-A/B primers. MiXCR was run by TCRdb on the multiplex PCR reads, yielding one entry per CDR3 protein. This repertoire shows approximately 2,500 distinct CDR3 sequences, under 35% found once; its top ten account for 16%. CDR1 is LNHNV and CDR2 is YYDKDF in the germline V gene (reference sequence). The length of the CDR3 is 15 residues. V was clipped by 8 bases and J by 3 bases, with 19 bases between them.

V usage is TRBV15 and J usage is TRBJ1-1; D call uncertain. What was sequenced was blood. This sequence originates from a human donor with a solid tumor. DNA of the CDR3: TGTGCCACCGGAGCCGGTGGGCCGTGGGACACTGAAGCTTTCTTT. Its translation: CATGAGGPWDTEAFF. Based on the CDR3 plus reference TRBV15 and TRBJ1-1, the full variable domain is DAMVIQNPRYQVTQFGKPVTLSCSQTLNHNVMYWYQQKSSQAPKLLFHYYDKDFNNEADTPDNFQSRRPNTSFCFLDIRSPGLGDTAMYLCATGAGGPWDTEAFFGQGTRLTVV.